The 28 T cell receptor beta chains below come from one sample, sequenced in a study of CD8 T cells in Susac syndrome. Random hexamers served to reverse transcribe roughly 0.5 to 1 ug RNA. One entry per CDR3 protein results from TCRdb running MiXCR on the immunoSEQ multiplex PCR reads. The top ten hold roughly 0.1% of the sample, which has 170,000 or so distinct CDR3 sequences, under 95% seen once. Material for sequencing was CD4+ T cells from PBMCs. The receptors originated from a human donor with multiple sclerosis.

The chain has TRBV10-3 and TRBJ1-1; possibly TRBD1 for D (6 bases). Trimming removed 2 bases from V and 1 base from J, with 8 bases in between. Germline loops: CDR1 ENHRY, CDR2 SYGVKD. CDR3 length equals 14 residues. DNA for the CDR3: TGTGCCATCAGTGAGGGACAGAAGAACACTGAAGCTTTCTTT. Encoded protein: CAISEGQKNTEAFF.

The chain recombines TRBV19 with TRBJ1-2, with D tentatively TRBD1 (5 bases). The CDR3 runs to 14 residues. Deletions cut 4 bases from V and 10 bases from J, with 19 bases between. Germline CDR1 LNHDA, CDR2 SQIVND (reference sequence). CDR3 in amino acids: CASSRTGTNGLYTF. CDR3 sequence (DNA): TGTGCCAGTAGTAGAACCGGGACGAACGGCCTCTACACCTTC.

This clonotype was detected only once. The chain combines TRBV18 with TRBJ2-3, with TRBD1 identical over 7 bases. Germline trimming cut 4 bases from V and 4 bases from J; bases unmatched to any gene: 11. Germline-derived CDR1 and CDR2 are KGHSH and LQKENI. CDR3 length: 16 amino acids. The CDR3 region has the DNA TGTGCCAGCTCACGGACCGAGACAGGGTATTCAGATACGCAGTATTTT. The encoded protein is CASSRTETGYSDTQYF.

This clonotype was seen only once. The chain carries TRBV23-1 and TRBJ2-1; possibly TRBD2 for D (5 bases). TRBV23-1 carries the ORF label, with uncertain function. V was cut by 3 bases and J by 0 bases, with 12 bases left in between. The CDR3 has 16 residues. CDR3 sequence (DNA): TGCGCCAGCAGTCACTCCGAGGCGGGCTCCTACAATGAGCAGTTCTTC. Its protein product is CASSHSEAGSYNEQFF.

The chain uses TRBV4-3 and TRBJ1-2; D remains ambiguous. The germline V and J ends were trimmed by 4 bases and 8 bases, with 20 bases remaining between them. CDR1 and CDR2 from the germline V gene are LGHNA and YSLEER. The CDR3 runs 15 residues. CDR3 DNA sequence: TGCGCCAGCAGCCTTCTAAGGGCTGAGTTTTCGGGCTACACCTTC. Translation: CASSLLRAEFSGYTF.

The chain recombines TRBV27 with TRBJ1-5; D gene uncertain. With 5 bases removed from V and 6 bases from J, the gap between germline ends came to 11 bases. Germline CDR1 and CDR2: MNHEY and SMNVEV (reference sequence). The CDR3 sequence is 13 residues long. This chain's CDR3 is CASSLDVGQPQHF. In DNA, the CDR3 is TGTGCCAGCAGTCTAGACGTGGGTCAGCCCCAGCATTTT.

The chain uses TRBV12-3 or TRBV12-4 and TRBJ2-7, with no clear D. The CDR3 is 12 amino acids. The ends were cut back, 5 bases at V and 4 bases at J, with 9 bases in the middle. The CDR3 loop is CASSGPTYEQYF. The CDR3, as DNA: TGTGCCAGCAGTGGACCGACGTACGAGCAGTACTTC.

The DNA for the CDR3 is TGCGCCAGCAGTCACCGCGATCCGAACACTGAAGCTTTCTTT. It specifies CASSHRDPNTEAFF. The chain carries TRBV23-1 and TRBJ1-1; no firm D call. TRBV23-1 is an open reading frame, and its role is uncertain. The ends were cut back, 3 bases at V and 1 base at J, with 9 bases in the middle. The CDR3 totals 14 residues.

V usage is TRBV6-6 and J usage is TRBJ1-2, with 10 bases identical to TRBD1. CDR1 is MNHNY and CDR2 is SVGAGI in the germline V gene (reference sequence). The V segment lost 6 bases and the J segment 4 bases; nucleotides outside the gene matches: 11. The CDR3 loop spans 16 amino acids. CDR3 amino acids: CASSRRDRGISYGYTF. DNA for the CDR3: TGTGCCAGCAGCCGACGGGACAGGGGTATTTCCTATGGCTACACCTTC.

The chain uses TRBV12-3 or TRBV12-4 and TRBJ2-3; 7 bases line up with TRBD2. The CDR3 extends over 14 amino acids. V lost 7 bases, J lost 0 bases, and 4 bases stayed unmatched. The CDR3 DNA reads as TGTGCCAGCACCTTTAGCGGGAGCACAGATACGCAGTATTTT. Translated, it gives CASTFSGSTDTQYF.

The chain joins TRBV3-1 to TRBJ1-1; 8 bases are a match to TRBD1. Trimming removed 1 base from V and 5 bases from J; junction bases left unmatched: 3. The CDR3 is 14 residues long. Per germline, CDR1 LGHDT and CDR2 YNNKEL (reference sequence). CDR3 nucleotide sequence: TGTGCCAGCAGCCAAGTCGACAGGGGTACTGAAGCTTTCTTT. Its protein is CASSQVDRGTEAFF. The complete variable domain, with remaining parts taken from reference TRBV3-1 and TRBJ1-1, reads DTAVSQTPKYLVTQMGNDKSIKCEQNLGHDTMYWYKQDSKKFLKIMFSYNNKELIINETVPNRFSPKSPDKAHLNLHINSLELGDSAVYFCASSQVDRGTEAFFGQGTRLTVV.

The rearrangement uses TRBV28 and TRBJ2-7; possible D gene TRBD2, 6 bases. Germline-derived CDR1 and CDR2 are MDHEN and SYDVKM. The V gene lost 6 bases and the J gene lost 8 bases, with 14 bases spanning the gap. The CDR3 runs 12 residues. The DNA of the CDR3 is TGTGCCAGCAGCCTCAAGGGACTCAAGCAGTACTTC. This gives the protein CASSLKGLKQYF.

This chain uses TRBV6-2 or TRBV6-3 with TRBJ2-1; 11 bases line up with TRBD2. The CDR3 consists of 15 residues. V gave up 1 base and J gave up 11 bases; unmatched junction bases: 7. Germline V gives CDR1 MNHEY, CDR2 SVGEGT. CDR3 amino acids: CASSYFTSGSGKQFF. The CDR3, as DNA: TGTGCCAGCAGTTACTTTACTAGCGGGAGTGGTAAGCAGTTCTTC.

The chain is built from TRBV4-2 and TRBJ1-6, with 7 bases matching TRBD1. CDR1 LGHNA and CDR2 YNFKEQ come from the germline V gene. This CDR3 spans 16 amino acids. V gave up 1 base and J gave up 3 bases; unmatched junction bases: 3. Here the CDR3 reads CASSQARDSYNSPLHF. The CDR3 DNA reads TGTGCCAGCAGCCAAGCCAGGGACAGCTATAATTCACCCCTCCACTTT.

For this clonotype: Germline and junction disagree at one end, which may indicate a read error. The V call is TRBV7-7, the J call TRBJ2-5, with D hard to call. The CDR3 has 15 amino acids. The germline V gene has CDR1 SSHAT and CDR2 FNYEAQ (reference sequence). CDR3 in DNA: TGTGCTAGCAGCCGGGCCCCGAACGACAAAGAGACCCAGTACTTC. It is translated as CASSRAPNDKETQYF.

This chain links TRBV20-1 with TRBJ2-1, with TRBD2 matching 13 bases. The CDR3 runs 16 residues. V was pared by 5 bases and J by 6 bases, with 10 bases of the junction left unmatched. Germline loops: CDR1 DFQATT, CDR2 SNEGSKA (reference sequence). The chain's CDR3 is CSAPGLAGIRGNEQFF. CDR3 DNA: TGCAGTGCTCCGGGACTAGCGGGAATTCGGGGCAATGAGCAGTTCTTC.

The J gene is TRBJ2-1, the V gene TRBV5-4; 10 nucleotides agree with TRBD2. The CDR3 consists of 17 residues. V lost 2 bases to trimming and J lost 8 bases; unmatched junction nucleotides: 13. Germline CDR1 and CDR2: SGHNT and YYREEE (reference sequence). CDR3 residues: CASSFASGSRSGDEQFF. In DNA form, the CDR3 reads TGTGCCAGCAGCTTTGCTAGCGGGAGTAGGTCGGGCGATGAGCAGTTCTTC.

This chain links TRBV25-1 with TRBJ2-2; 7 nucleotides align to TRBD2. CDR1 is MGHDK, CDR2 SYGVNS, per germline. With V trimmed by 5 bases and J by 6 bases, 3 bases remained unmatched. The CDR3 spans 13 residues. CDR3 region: CASSREGPGELFF. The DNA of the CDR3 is TGTGCCAGCAGTAGGGAGGGCCCCGGGGAGCTGTTTTTT.

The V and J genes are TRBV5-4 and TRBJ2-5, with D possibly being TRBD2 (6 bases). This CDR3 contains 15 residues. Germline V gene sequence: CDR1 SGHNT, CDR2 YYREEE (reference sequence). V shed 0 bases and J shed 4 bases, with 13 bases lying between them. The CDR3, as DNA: TGTGCCAGCAGCTTGGCAGGACGGGGAGGAGAGACCCAGTACTTC. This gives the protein CASSLAGRGGETQYF.

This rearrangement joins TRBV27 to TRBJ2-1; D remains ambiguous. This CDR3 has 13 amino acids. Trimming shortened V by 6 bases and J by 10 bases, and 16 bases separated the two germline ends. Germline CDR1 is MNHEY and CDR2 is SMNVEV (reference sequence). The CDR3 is CASSLIPGREQFF. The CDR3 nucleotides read TGTGCCAGCAGCCTCATACCGGGCAGGGAGCAGTTCTTC.

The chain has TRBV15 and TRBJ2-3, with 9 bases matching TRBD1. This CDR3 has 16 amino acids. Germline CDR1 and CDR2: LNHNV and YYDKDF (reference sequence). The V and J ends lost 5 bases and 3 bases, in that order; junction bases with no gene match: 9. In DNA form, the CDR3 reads TGTGCCACCAGCGGCTATCCGGGACAGGGAACAGATACGCAGTATTTT. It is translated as CATSGYPGQGTDTQYF. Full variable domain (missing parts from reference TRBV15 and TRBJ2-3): DAMVIQNPRYQVTQFGKPVTLSCSQTLNHNVMYWYQQKSSQAPKLLFHYYDKDFNNEADTPDNFQSRRPNTSFCFLDIRSPGLGDTAMYLCATSGYPGQGTDTQYFGPGTRLTVL.

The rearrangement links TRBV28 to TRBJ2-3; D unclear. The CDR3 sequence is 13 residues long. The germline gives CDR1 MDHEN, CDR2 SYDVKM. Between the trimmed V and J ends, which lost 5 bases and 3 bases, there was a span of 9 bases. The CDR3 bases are TGTGCCAGCAGTCCCCAGCAGACAGATACGCAGTATTTT. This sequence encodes CASSPQQTDTQYF.

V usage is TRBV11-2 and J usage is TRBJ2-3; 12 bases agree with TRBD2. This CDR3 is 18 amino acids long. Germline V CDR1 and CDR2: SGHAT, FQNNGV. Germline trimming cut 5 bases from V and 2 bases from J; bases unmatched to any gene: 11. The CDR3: CASSALTGLAGITDTQYF. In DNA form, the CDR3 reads TGTGCCAGCAGCGCCCTTACAGGACTAGCGGGGATCACAGATACGCAGTATTTT. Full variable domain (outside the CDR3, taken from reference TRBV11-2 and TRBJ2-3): EAGVAQSPRYKIIEKRQSVAFWCNPISGHATLYWYQQILGQGPKLLIQFQNNGVVDDSQLPKDRFSAERLKGVDSTLKIQPAKLEDSAVYLCASSALTGLAGITDTQYFGPGTRLTVL.

The DNA for the CDR3 is TGTGCCAGCAGCTTCCTGAACAATCAGCCCCAGCATTTT. This translates into CASSFLNNQPQHF. V gene TRBV7-2 combines with J gene TRBJ1-5, with D unclear. V lost 3 bases, J lost 3 bases, and 6 bases lay in between. CDR3 length equals 13 residues. The V gene's germline CDR1 is SGHTA and CDR2 FQGNSA.

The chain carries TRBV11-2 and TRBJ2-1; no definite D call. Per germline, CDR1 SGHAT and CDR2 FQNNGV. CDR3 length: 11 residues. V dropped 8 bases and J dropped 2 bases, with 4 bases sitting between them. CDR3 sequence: CASAAYNEQFF. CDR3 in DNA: TGTGCCAGCGCAGCCTACAATGAGCAGTTCTTC. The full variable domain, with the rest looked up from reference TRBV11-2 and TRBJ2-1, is EAGVAQSPRYKIIEKRQSVAFWCNPISGHATLYWYQQILGQGPKLLIQFQNNGVVDDSQLPKDRFSAERLKGVDSTLKIQPAKLEDSAVYLCASAAYNEQFFGPGTRLTVL.

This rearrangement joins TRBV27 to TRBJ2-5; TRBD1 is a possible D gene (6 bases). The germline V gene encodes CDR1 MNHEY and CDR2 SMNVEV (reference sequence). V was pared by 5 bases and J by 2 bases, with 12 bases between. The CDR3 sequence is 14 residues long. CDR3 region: CASSLMGAQETQYF. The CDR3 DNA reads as TGTGCCAGCAGTCTAATGGGGGCACAAGAGACCCAGTACTTC.

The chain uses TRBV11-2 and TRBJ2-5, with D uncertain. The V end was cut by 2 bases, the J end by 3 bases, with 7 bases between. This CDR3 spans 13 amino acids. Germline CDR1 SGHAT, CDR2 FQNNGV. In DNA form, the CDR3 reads TGTGCCAGCAGCTTAAGCCTAGAAGAGACCCAGTACTTC. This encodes CASSLSLEETQYF.

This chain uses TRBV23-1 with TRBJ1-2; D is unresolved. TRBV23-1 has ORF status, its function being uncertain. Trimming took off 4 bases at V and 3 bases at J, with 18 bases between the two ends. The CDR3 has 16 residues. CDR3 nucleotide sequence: TGCGCCAGCAGTCGCCCGGCGGGGATCCCCCACTATGGCTACACCTTC. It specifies CASSRPAGIPHYGYTF.